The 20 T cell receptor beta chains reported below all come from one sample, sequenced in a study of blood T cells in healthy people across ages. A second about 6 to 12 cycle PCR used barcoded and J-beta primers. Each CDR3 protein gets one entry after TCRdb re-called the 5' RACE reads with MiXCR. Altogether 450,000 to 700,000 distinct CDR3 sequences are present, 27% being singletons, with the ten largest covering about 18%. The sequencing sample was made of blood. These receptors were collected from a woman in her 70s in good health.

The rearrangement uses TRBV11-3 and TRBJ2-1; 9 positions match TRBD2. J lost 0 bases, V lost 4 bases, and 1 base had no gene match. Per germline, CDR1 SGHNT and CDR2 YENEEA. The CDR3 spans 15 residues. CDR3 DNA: TGTGCCAGCAGCTCTAGCGGGGCCTCCTACAATGAGCAGTTCTTC. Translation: CASSSSGASYNEQFF.

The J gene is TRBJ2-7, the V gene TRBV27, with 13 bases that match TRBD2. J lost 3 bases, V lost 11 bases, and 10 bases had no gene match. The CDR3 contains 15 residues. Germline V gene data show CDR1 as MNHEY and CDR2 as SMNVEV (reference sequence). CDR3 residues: CAGKGLAGALYEQYF. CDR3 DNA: TGTGCCGGCAAAGGACTAGCGGGAGCCCTCTACGAGCAGTACTTC.

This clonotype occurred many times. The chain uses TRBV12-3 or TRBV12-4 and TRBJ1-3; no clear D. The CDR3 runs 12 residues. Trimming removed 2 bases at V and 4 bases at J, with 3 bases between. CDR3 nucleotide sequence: TGTGCCAGCAGTTTATGGGGAAACACCATATATTTT. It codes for CASSLWGNTIYF.

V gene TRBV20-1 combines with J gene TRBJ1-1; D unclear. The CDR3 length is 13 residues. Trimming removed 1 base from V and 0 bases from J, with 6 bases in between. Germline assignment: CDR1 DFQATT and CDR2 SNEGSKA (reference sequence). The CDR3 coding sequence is TGCAGTGCTAGAGGAAACGTGAACACTGAAGCTTTCTTT. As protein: CSARGNVNTEAFF.

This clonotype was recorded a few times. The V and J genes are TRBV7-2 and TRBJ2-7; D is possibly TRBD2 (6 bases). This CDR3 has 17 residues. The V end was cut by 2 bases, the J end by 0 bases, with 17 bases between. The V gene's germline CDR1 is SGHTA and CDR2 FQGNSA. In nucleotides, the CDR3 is TGTGCCAGCAGCTTAAACGCCGGAGGGTTTTTCTCCTACGAGCAGTACTTC. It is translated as CASSLNAGGFFSYEQYF.

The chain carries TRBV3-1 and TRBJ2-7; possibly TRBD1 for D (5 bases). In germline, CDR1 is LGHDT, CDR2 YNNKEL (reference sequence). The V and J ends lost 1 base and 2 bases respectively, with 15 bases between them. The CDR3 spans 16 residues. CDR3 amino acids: CASSQVYETETYEQYF. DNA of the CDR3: TGTGCCAGCAGCCAAGTTTACGAGACAGAGACCTACGAGCAGTACTTC.

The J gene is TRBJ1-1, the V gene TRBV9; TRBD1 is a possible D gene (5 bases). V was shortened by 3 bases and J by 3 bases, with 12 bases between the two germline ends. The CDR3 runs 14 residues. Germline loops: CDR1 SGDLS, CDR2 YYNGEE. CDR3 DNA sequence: TGTGCCAGCAGCGCGCGACTGGGGGACACTGAAGCTTTCTTT. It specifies CASSARLGDTEAFF.

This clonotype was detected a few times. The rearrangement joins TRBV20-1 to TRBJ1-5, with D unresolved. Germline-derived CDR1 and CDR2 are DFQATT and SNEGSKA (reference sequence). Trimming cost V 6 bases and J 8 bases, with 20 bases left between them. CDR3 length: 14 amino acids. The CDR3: CSATRAPFVEPQHF. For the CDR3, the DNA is TGCAGTGCAACGAGGGCCCCATTTGTGGAGCCCCAGCATTTT.

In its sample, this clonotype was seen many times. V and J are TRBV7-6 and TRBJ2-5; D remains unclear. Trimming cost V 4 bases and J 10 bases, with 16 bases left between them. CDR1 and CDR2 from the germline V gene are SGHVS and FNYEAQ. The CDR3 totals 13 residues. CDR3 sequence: CASSSSGRRDQYF. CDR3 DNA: TGTGCCAGCAGCTCGAGTGGTCGCCGAGACCAGTACTTC. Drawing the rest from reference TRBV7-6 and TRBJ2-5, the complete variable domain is GAGVSQSPRYKVTKRGQDVALRCDPISGHVSLYWYRQALGQGPEFLTYFNYEAQQDKSGLPNDRFSAERPEGSISTLTIQRTEQRDSAMYRCASSSSGRRDQYFGPGTRLLVL.

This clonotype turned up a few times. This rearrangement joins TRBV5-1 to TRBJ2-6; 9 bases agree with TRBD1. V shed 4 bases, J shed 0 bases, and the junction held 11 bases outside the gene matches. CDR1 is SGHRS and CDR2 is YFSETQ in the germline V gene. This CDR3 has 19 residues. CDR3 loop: CASSPFQGTGISGANVLTF. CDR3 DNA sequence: TGCGCCAGCAGCCCCTTTCAGGGGACAGGGATCTCTGGGGCCAACGTCCTGACTTTC.

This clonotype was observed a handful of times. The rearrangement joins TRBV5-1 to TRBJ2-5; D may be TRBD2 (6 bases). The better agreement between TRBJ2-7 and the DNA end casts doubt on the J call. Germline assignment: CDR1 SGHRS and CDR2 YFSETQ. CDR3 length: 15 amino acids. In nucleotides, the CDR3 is TGCGCCAGCAGCTCTGAGCGGGCGAGCTCCTACGAGCAGTACTTC. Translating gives CASSSERASSYEQYF.

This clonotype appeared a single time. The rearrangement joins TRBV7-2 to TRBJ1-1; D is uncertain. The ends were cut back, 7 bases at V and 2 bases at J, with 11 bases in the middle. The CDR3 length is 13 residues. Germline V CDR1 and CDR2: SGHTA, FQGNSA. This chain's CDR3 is CASKGNYNTEAFF. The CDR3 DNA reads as TGTGCCAGCAAGGGAAATTATAACACTGAAGCTTTCTTT.

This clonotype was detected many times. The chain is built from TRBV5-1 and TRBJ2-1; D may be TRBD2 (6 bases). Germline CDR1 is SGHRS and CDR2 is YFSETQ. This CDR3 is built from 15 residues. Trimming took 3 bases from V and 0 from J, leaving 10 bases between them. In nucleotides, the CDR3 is TGCGCCAGCAGCTCGGACGGGGGCTCCTACAATGAGCAGTTCTTC. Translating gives CASSSDGGSYNEQFF.

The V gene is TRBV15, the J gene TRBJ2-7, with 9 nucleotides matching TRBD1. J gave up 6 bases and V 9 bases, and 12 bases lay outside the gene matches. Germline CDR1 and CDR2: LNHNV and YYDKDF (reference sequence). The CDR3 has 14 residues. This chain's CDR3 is CATARDRDGGEQYF. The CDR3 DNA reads TGTGCCACAGCCCGGGACAGGGATGGCGGCGAGCAGTACTTC.

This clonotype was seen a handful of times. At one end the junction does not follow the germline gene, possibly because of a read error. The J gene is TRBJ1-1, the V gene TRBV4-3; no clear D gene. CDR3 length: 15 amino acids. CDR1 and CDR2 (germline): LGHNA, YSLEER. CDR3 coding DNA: TGCGCCAGTAGCCAAGATACGGGCGAGAACACTGAAGCTTTCTTT. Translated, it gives CASSQDTGENTEAFF.

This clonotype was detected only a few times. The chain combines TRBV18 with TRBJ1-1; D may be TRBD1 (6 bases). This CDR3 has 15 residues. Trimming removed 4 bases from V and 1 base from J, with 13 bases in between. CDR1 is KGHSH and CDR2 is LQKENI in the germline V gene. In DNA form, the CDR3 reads TGTGCCAGCTCACTATCCGGGACAACGAACACTGAAGCTTTCTTT. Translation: CASSLSGTTNTEAFF.

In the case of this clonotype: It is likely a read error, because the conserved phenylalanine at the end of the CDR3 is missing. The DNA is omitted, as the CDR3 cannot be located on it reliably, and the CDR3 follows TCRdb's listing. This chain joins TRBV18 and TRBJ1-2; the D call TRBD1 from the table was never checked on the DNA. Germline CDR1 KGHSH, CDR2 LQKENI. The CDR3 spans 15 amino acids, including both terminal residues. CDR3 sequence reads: CASSPFMAGVDGYTV.

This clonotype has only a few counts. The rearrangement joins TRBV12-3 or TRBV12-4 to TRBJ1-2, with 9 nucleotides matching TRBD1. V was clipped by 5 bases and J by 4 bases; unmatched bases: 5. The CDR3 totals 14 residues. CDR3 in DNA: TGTGCCAGCAGTGGGACAGGGCTCGGCTATGGCTACACCTTC. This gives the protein CASSGTGLGYGYTF.

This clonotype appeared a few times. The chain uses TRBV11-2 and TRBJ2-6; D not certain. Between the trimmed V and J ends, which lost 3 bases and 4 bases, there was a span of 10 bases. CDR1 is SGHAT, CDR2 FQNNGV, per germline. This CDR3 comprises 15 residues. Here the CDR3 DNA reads TGTGCCAGCAGCTTGACCAGCATCGGGGCCAACGTCCTGACTTTC. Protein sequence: CASSLTSIGANVLTF.

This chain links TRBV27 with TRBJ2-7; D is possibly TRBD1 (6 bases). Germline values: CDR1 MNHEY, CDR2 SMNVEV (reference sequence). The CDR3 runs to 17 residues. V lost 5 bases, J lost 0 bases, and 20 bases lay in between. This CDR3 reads CASSKKTGPLGSYEQYF. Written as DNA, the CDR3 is TGTGCCAGCAGTAAGAAGACAGGCCCCCTTGGCTCCTACGAGCAGTACTTC.